A selection of T cell receptor beta chains follows, all from one sample in a study of OX40 agonist ivuxolimab in advanced cancers. TCRdb keeps only in-frame clones here, not all; method: immunoSEQ multiplex PCR. There are around 60,000 clones in the sample; about 88% occur only once, and under 0.75% lies in the top ten. Sequenced material: CD4+ or CD8+ T cells sorted from blood, taken in a trial of the OX40 agonist ivuxolimab. These receptors were collected from an adult with an advanced solid tumor such as melanoma, head and neck, liver or kidney cancer. Both conserved end residues are part of each CDR3. D genes are given only for firm matches. The listing skips clone size in some rows; elsewhere it reads once, few, many or a size class.

V gene: TRBV9
J gene: TRBJ2-7
clone size: NA
CDR3 length: 15
D gene: NA
CDR3 protein: CASSVRGAGIHEQYF
CDR3 DNA: TGTGCCAGCAGCGTTCGCGGAGCAGGAATCCACGAGCAGTACTTC

V gene: TRBV5-6
J gene: TRBJ2-1
clone size: NA
CDR3 length: 16
D gene: TRBD1
CDR3 protein: CASSPRQGSSYNEQFF
CDR3 DNA: TGTGCCAGCAGCCCAAGACAGGGGAGCTCCTACAATGAGCAGTTCTTC

V gene: TRBV30
J gene: TRBJ2-1
clone size: NA
CDR3 length: 17
D gene: TRBD2
CDR3 protein: CAWSVGTSGSIVNEQFF
CDR3 DNA: TGTGCCTGGAGTGTAGGGACTAGCGGGAGTATCGTAAATGAGCAGTTCTTC

V gene: TRBV5-1
J gene: TRBJ2-7
clone size: NA
CDR3 length: 16
D gene: TRBD2
CDR3 protein: CASSLVGTSGSYEQYF
CDR3 DNA: TGCGCCAGCAGCTTGGTCGGGACTAGCGGGTCCTACGAGCAGTACTTC

V gene: TRBV5-5
J gene: TRBJ1-3
clone size: once
CDR3 length: 18
D gene: TRBD1
CDR3 protein: CASSWERQGINSGNTIYF
CDR3 DNA: TGTGCCAGCAGCTGGGAGCGACAGGGGATAAATTCTGGAAACACCATATATTTT

V gene: TRBV28
J gene: TRBJ1-1
clone size: NA
CDR3 length: 17
D gene: TRBD1
CDR3 protein: CASRRTGQSVMNTEAFF
CDR3 DNA: TGTGCCAGCCGACGGACAGGTCAATCAGTCATGAACACTGAAGCTTTCTTT

V gene: TRBV10-3
J gene: TRBJ2-5
clone size: NA
CDR3 length: 14
D gene: NA
CDR3 protein: CAISESPQQETQYF
CDR3 DNA: TGTGCCATCAGTGAGTCGCCCCAGCAAGAGACCCAGTACTTC

V gene: TRBV19
J gene: TRBJ2-5
clone size: NA
CDR3 length: 14
D gene: TRBD1
CDR3 protein: CASTAGTGQETQYF
CDR3 DNA: TGTGCCAGTACCGCCGGGACAGGGCAGGAGACCCAGTACTTC

V gene: TRBV7-9
J gene: TRBJ2-5
clone size: NA
CDR3 length: 16
D gene: TRBD2
CDR3 protein: CASSLGLGEGQETQYF
CDR3 DNA: TGTGCCAGCAGCTTGGGATTAGGGGAGGGTCAAGAGACCCAGTACTTC

V gene: TRBV5-1
J gene: TRBJ2-2
clone size: NA
CDR3 length: 14
D gene: TRBD1
CDR3 protein: CASSAGQDTGELFF
CDR3 DNA: TGCGCCAGCAGCGCCGGACAGGACACCGGGGAGCTGTTTTTT

V gene: TRBV5-4
J gene: TRBJ1-2
clone size: NA
CDR3 length: 14
D gene: TRBD1
CDR3 protein: CASSTLTGGYGYTF
CDR3 DNA: TGTGCCAGCAGCACGCTGACAGGGGGCTATGGCTACACCTTC

V gene: TRBV7-9
J gene: TRBJ1-2
clone size: NA
CDR3 length: 13
D gene: NA
CDR3 protein: CASSFMGFSGYTF
CDR3 DNA: TGTGCCAGCAGCTTCATGGGGTTTAGTGGCTACACCTTC

V gene: TRBV5-1
J gene: TRBJ2-5
clone size: NA
CDR3 length: 15
D gene: NA
CDR3 protein: CASSLGPESAETQYF
CDR3 DNA: TGCGCCAGCAGCTTGGGACCTGAGTCGGCGGAGACCCAGTACTTC

V gene: TRBV7-9
J gene: TRBJ2-7
clone size: NA
CDR3 length: 14
D gene: TRBD1
CDR3 protein: CASSRPDRFYEQYF
CDR3 DNA: TGTGCCAGCAGCCGCCCGGACAGGTTCTATGAGCAGTACTTC

V gene: TRBV29-1
J gene: TRBJ2-2
clone size: few
CDR3 length: 15
D gene: TRBD1
CDR3 protein: CSVEVIQGAGGELFF
CDR3 DNA: TGCAGCGTTGAAGTGATACAGGGGGCTGGCGGGGAGCTGTTTTTT

V gene: TRBV2
J gene: TRBJ1-1
clone size: few
CDR3 length: 14
D gene: TRBD1
CDR3 protein: CASLPGQGFTEAFF
CDR3 DNA: TGTGCCAGCCTACCGGGACAGGGATTTACTGAAGCTTTCTTT

V gene: TRBV7-8
J gene: TRBJ2-5
clone size: NA
CDR3 length: 13
D gene: TRBD2
CDR3 protein: CASSSFNRDYQYF
CDR3 DNA: TGTGCCAGCAGCTCCTTCAACCGGGACTACCAGTACTTC

V gene: TRBV5-8
J gene: TRBJ2-2
clone size: NA
CDR3 length: 16
D gene: NA
CDR3 protein: CASFDPTVPNTGELFF
CDR3 DNA: TGTGCCAGCTTCGACCCGACAGTTCCGAACACCGGGGAGCTGTTTTTT

V gene: TRBV27
J gene: TRBJ2-1
clone size: NA
CDR3 length: 14
D gene: TRBD2
CDR3 protein: CASYSGTPGNEQFF
CDR3 DNA: TGTGCCAGCTATAGCGGGACCCCAGGGAATGAGCAGTTCTTC

V gene: TRBV2
J gene: TRBJ2-3
clone size: NA
CDR3 length: 15
D gene: NA
CDR3 protein: CASSPGGGYIDTQYF
CDR3 DNA: TGTGCCAGCAGTCCCGGAGGGGGATACATAGATACGCAGTATTTT

V gene: TRBV6-6
J gene: TRBJ2-1
clone size: NA
CDR3 length: 15
D gene: TRBD1
CDR3 protein: CASRQRTGGGSEQFF
CDR3 DNA: TGTGCCAGCAGACAGAGGACAGGGGGCGGTTCTGAGCAGTTCTTC

V gene: TRBV5-1
J gene: TRBJ2-7
clone size: NA
CDR3 length: 14
D gene: NA
CDR3 protein: CASSLSGFNYEQYF
CDR3 DNA: TGCGCCAGCAGCTTGTCGGGGTTTAACTACGAGCAGTACTTC

V gene: TRBV2
J gene: TRBJ2-5
clone size: few
CDR3 length: 13
D gene: NA
CDR3 protein: CARGTKGGETQYF
CDR3 DNA: TGTGCCCGGGGGACTAAGGGGGGAGAGACCCAGTACTTC

V gene: TRBV6-6
J gene: TRBJ2-5
clone size: NA
CDR3 length: 14
D gene: TRBD1
CDR3 protein: CASTFGQGRETQYF
CDR3 DNA: TGTGCCAGCACCTTCGGACAGGGCCGAGAGACCCAGTACTTC

V gene: TRBV5-1
J gene: TRBJ2-7
clone size: few
CDR3 length: 15
D gene: TRBD2
CDR3 protein: CASRPTSGSSYEQYF
CDR3 DNA: TGCGCCAGCAGACCTACTAGCGGGAGCTCCTACGAGCAGTACTTC

V gene: TRBV29-1
J gene: TRBJ2-3
clone size: NA
CDR3 length: 15
D gene: TRBD2
CDR3 protein: CSVAAGTSGTDTQYF
CDR3 DNA: TGCAGCGTTGCAGCCGGGACTAGCGGCACAGATACGCAGTATTTT

V gene: TRBV15
J gene: TRBJ2-5
clone size: NA
CDR3 length: 14
D gene: NA
CDR3 protein: CATSSRVSGETQYF
CDR3 DNA: TGTGCCACCAGCAGTCGGGTTTCCGGTGAGACCCAGTACTTC

V gene: TRBV11-2
J gene: TRBJ1-1
clone size: few
CDR3 length: 14
D gene: TRBD1
CDR3 protein: CASNQINRGTEAFF
CDR3 DNA: TGTGCCAGCAACCAAATTAACAGGGGGACTGAAGCTTTCTTT

V gene: TRBV5-8
J gene: TRBJ1-2
clone size: NA
CDR3 length: 14
D gene: TRBD1
CDR3 protein: CASSLGQGVAGYTF
CDR3 DNA: TGTGCCAGCAGCTTGGGTCAGGGGGTCGCTGGCTACACCTTC

V gene: TRBV30
J gene: TRBJ2-1
clone size: NA
CDR3 length: 18
D gene: NA
CDR3 protein: CAWSRNYPGSTSYNEQFF
CDR3 DNA: TGTGCCTGGAGTAGAAACTACCCCGGTTCCACCTCCTACAATGAGCAGTTCTTC

V gene: TRBV5-1
J gene: TRBJ2-3
clone size: NA
CDR3 length: 15
D gene: TRBD1
CDR3 protein: CASSRRDRESDTQYF
CDR3 DNA: TGCGCCAGCAGCCGGCGCGACAGGGAGTCAGATACGCAGTATTTT

V gene: TRBV29-1
J gene: TRBJ2-1
clone size: NA
CDR3 length: 12
D gene: NA
CDR3 protein: CGVPLGVNEQFF
CDR3 DNA: TGCGGTGTACCTCTTGGAGTAAATGAGCAGTTCTTC

V gene: TRBV27
J gene: TRBJ2-1
clone size: NA
CDR3 length: 13
D gene: NA
CDR3 protein: CASSSNLGGARFF
CDR3 DNA: TGTGCCAGCAGCAGTAACCTTGGGGGAGCCCGGTTCTTC

V gene: TRBV25-1
J gene: TRBJ2-1
clone size: NA
CDR3 length: 16
D gene: TRBD2
CDR3 protein: CASSERGLAGVNEQFF
CDR3 DNA: TGTGCCAGCAGTGAACGGGGACTAGCGGGAGTAAATGAGCAGTTCTTC

V gene: TRBV30
J gene: TRBJ1-2
clone size: once
CDR3 length: 14
D gene: NA
CDR3 protein: CAWSDPHRSSGYTF
CDR3 DNA: TGTGCCTGGAGTGACCCGCACAGATCCAGCGGCTACACCTTC